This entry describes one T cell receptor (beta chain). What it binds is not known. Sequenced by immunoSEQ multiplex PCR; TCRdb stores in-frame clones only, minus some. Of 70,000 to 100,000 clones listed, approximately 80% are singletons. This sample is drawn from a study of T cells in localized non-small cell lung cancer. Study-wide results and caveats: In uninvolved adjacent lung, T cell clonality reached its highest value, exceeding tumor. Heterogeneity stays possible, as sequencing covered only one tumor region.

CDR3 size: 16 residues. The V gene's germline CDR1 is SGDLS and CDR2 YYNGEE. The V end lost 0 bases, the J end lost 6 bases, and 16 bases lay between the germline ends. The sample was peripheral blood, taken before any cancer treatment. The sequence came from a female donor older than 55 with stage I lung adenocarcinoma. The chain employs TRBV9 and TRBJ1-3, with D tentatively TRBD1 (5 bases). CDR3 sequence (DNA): TGTGCCAGCAGCGTAGGGTTGGGGACTAGGGAAAACACCATATATTTT. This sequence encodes CASSVGLGTRENTIYF.